These T cell receptor beta chains were read from a single sample in a study of cytomegalovirus exposure and HLA in healthy donors. Some clones are missing from TCRdb's copy, which holds only in-frame ones; the method was immunoSEQ multiplex PCR. The sample comprises roughly 71,000 clones, 60% to 65% of which are singletons, and 2.5% to 3.5% rests with the top ten. Sequencing used PBMCs. These receptors originate from a man under 40 in good health and CMV-seronegative. Each CDR3 is given with its conserved first and last residue. Each record gives: CDR3 length, V gene, clone size, J gene, D gene, CDR3 DNA, CDR3 protein. The D gene is left open where the match is weak. Clone size, where shown, is once, few, many, or a class for clones that have expanded.

13	TRBV29-1	few	TRBJ1-2	TRBD1	TGCAGCGCGAAGAGACAGGGGGAGTTTGGCTACACCTTC	CSAKRQGEFGYTF
17	TRBV2	-	TRBJ1-2	TRBD1	TGTGCCAGCCAATCTCCGGGACAGGGAATTAAGGGCTATGGCTACACCTTC	CASQSPGQGIKGYGYTF
15	TRBV2	-	TRBJ1-5	-	TGTGCCAGCAGTGATCTCGGAGGAAGCAATCAGCCCCAGCATTTT	CASSDLGGSNQPQHF
12	TRBV7-8	-	TRBJ2-2	-	TGTGCCAGCAGCTTAGGAGATGGGGAGCTGTTTTTT	CASSLGDGELFF
12	TRBV15	-	TRBJ2-7	-	TGTGCCACCAGCAGAGGGTGGACAGAGCAGTACTTC	CATSRGWTEQYF
14	TRBV29-1	few	TRBJ1-1	-	TGCAGCGTTGAACTCGGGGTCATGAACACTGAAGCTTTCTTT	CSVELGVMNTEAFF
14	TRBV4-1	-	TRBJ1-4	TRBD1	TGCGCCAGCAGCCAAGTTCAGGGGGTTGAAAAACTGTTTTTT	CASSQVQGVEKLFF
14	TRBV29-1	-	TRBJ2-5	TRBD1	TGCAGCGGGGGGACAGGGGGTTTCCAAGAGACCCAGTACTTC	CSGGTGGFQETQYF
13	TRBV2	-	TRBJ1-2	-	TGTGCCAGCGGACAGACGAATAACTATGGCTACACCTTC	CASGQTNNYGYTF
15	TRBV7-9	few	TRBJ1-2	TRBD1	TGTGCCAGCAGCTCTGGACAGGTTCGAGGAGATGGCTACACCTTC	CASSSGQVRGDGYTF
16	TRBV4-1	-	TRBJ1-5	-	TGCGCCAGCAGCCAAGATCTGGGGGGAGGCAATCAGCCCCAGCATTTT	CASSQDLGGGNQPQHF
14	TRBV7-8	-	TRBJ1-1	-	TGTGCCAGCAGCCGGGGACAAATGAACACTGAAGCTTTCTTT	CASSRGQMNTEAFF
15	TRBV10-2	-	TRBJ2-3	TRBD2	TGCGCCAGCAGTGTGGGGAGGGAGAACGTTGATACGCAGTATTTT	CASSVGRENVDTQYF
17	TRBV29-1	-	TRBJ2-1	TRBD1	TGCAGGTGGCCCAGGACAGGGGGGATCAACTCCTACAATGAGCAGTTCTTC	CRWPRTGGINSYNEQFF
12	TRBV30	-	TRBJ1-2	TRBD1	TGTGCCTGGAGTGACCCGACAGGGAGGAAGGCCTTC	CAWSDPTGRKAF
17	TRBV4-1	-	TRBJ2-2	TRBD2	TGCGCCAGCAGCCAAGATTTAGGCGGGGGGGTTGCCGGGGAGCTGTTTTTT	CASSQDLGGGVAGELFF
15	TRBV7-3	-	TRBJ2-5	TRBD2	TGTGCCAGCAGCCCCGGGGTAGCGGGGGGGGAGACCCAGTACTTC	CASSPGVAGGETQYF
16	TRBV7-8	-	TRBJ2-1	TRBD1	TGTGCCAGCAGCGCCACAGGGGAAGTTACCTACAATGAGCAGTTCTTC	CASSATGEVTYNEQFF
15	TRBV30	-	TRBJ1-4	TRBD1	TGTGCCTCACCCACCTTGACAGGGTCTAATGAAAAACTGTTTTTT	CASPTLTGSNEKLFF
14	TRBV5-6	few	TRBJ2-2	-	TGTGCCAGCAGCCAAACAAGGAACACCGGGGAGCTGTTTTTT	CASSQTRNTGELFF
14	TRBV4-1	-	TRBJ2-2	-	TGCGCCAGCAGCCAAGGGGCCCCCACCGGGGAGCTGTTTTTT	CASSQGAPTGELFF
19	TRBV4-1	-	TRBJ2-6	-	TGCGCCAGCAGCCAAGATCGGGAAAAGGTCGTCTCTGGGGCCAACGTCCTGACTTTC	CASSQDREKVVSGANVLTF
15	TRBV6-6	-	TRBJ2-4	-	TGTGCCAGCAGAACAAATGATCTAGCCAAAAACATTCAGTACTTC	CASRTNDLAKNIQYF
17	TRBV7-8	-	TRBJ1-1	-	TGTGCCAGCAGCCCGGAGTCGGGGGGCGCGGGAGGCACTGAAGCTTTCTTT	CASSPESGGAGGTEAFF
14	TRBV6-5	few	TRBJ2-2	-	TGTGCCAGCAGCTCCTGGACAGACACCGGGGAGCTGTTTTTT	CASSSWTDTGELFF
14	TRBV25-1	-	TRBJ1-2	-	TGTGCCAGCAGTGCTTTTGGCACAAACTATGGCTACACCTTC	CASSAFGTNYGYTF
13	TRBV7-9	-	TRBJ1-5	TRBD1	TGTGCCAGTGGGACAGGGGAGAGTCAGCCCCAGCATTTT	CASGTGESQPQHF
13	TRBV6-6	-	TRBJ2-1	-	TGTGCCAGCAGTTACTCATACGGCAATGAGCAGTTCTTC	CASSYSYGNEQFF
15	TRBV7-8	-	TRBJ2-7	-	TGTGCCAGCAGCTTAGATGGGGGGACCCCTCGGGAGCAGTACTTC	CASSLDGGTPREQYF
14	TRBV7-8	-	TRBJ1-2	TRBD1	TGTGCCAGCAGCCCCGGACAGGGCGACTATGGCTACACCTTC	CASSPGQGDYGYTF
16	TRBV5-4	-	TRBJ2-7	TRBD1	TGTGCCAGCAGCTTGAGCCGGGACAGTCTTTACTACGAGCAGTACTTC	CASSLSRDSLYYEQYF
14	TRBV30	-	TRBJ1-5	-	TGTGCCTGGAGTGTGGGCACCGGCAATCAGCCCCAGCATTTT	CAWSVGTGNQPQHF
13	TRBV27	-	TRBJ2-3	TRBD1	TGTGCCAGTGAGAAACAGGGGACAGATACGCAGTATTTT	CASEKQGTDTQYF
14	TRBV7-9	-	TRBJ1-4	-	TGTGCCAGCAGCTTAATGGGACTGGGTGAAAAACTGTTTTTT	CASSLMGLGEKLFF
17	TRBV5-4	-	TRBJ1-4	-	TGTGCCAGCAGCTTACGAGTACTAGCGCAGGGAAATGAAAAACTGTTTTTT	CASSLRVLAQGNEKLFF
15	TRBV6-1	-	TRBJ2-7	TRBD1	TGTGCCAGCAGTGAATGGGGAAACAGGGGGTACGAGCAGTACTTC	CASSEWGNRGYEQYF
15	TRBV7-2	-	TRBJ2-3	-	TGTGCCAGCAGCTTAGCAGGACAGACGCCTGAAACGCAGTATTTT	CASSLAGQTPETQYF
16	TRBV6-5	-	TRBJ2-1	TRBD1	TGTGCCAGCAGTTACCAGGGGGCAGGGACCTACAATGAGCAGTTCTTC	CASSYQGAGTYNEQFF
10	TRBV2	few	TRBJ2-1	-	TGTGCCAGCAGTGCCCAACTCCAGTTCTTC	CASSAQLQFF
15	TRBV7-8	-	TRBJ2-1	TRBD1	TGTGCCAGCAGCTTGGACAGGGGGCCCTACAATGAGCAGTTCTTC	CASSLDRGPYNEQFF